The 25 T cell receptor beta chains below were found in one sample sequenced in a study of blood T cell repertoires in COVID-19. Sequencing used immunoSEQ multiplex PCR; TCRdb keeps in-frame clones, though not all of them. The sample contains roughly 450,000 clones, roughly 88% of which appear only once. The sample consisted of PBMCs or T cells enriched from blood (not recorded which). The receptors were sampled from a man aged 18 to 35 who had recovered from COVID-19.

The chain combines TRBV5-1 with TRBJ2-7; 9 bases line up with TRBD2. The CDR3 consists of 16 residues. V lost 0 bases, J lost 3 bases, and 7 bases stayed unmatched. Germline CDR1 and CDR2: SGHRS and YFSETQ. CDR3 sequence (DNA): TGCGCCAGCAGCTTGGAAGCGGGGGGCGGAATCTACGAGCAGTACTTC. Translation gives CASSLEAGGGIYEQYF. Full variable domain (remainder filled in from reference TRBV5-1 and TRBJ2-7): KAGVTQTPRYLIKTRGQQVTLSCSPISGHRSVSWYQQTPGQGLQFLFEYFSETQRNKGNFPGRFSGRQFSNSRSEMNVSTLELGDSALYLCASSLEAGGGIYEQYFGPGTRLTVT.

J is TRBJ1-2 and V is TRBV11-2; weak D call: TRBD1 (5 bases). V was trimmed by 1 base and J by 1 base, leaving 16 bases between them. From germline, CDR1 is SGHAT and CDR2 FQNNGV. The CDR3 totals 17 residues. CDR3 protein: CASSLGGGAGLNYGYTF. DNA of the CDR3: TGTGCCAGCAGCTTAGGGGGCGGGGCAGGACTTAACTATGGCTACACCTTC.

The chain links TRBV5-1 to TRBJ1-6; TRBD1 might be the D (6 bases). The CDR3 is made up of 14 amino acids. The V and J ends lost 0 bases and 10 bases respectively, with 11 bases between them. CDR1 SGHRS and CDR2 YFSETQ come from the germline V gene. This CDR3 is CASSLGGGESPLHF. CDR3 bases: TGCGCCAGCAGCTTGGGGGGGGGCGAGTCACCCCTCCACTTT.

The CDR3 spells CASSQDGGRSGANVLTF. CDR3 sequence (DNA): TGCGCCAGCAGCCAAGATGGGGGCCGGTCTGGGGCCAACGTCCTGACTTTC. This chain links TRBV4-1 with TRBJ2-6; TRBD1 might be the D (6 bases). The germline V gene encodes CDR1 MGHRA and CDR2 YSYEKL. Trimming removed 0 bases from V and 1 base from J, with 10 bases in between. This CDR3 comprises 17 residues.

The CDR3 coding sequence is TGTGCCAGCAGCCACAGGGGTTCCTATAATTCACCCCTCCACTTT. Translation: CASSHRGSYNSPLHF. This chain uses TRBV3-1 (or the pseudogene TRBV3-2) with TRBJ1-6; perhaps TRBD1 as D (6 bases). The V and J ends lost 3 bases and 1 base respectively, with 7 bases between them. The germline V gene has CDR1 LGHDT and CDR2 YNNKEL (reference sequence). The CDR3 has 15 residues.

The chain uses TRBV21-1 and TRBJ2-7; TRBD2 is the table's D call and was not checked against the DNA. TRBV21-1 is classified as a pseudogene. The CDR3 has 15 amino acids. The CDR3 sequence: CARGPRGGGDYEQYF. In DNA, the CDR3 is TGTGCCAGGGGTCCCAGAGGCGGCGGGGACTACGAGCAGTACTTC.

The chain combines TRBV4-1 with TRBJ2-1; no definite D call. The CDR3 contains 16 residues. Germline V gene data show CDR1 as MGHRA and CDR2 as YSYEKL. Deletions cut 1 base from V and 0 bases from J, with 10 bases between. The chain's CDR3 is CASSQVPASSYNEQFF. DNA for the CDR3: TGCGCCAGCAGCCAAGTACCAGCGAGCTCCTACAATGAGCAGTTCTTC.

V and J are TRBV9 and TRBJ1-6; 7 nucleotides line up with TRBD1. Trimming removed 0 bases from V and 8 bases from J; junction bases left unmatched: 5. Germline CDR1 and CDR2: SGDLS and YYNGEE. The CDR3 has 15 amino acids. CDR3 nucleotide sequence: TGTGCCAGCAGCGTAGTAGGGGGCACCCATTCACCCCTCCACTTT. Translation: CASSVVGGTHSPLHF. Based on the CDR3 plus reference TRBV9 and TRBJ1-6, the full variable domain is DSGVTQTPKHLITATGQRVTLRCSPRSGDLSVYWYQQSLDQGLQFLIQYYNGEERAKGNILERFSAQQFPDLHSELNLSSLELGDSALYFCASSVVGGTHSPLHFGNGTRLTVT.

The CDR3 nucleotides read TGTGCCAGTAGCAAGACAGGGGTCGGAAACACCATATATTTT. Translation gives CASSKTGVGNTIYF. This chain uses TRBV19 with TRBJ1-3; 8 bases map to TRBD1. Trimming took 6 bases from V and 4 from J; bases not matched to a gene: 5. The CDR3 runs to 14 residues. The germline V gene has CDR1 LNHDA and CDR2 SQIVND (reference sequence).

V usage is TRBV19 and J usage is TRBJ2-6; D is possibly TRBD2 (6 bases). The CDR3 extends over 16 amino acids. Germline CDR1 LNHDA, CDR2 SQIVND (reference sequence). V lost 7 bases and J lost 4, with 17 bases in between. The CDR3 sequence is CASKAGRGAGANVLTF. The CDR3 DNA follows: TGTGCCAGTAAGGCGGGACGCGGGGCCGGGGCCAACGTCCTGACTTTC.

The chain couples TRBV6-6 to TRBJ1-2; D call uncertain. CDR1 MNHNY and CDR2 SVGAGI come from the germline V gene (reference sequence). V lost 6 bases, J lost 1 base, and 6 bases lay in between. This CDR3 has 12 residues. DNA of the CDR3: TGTGCCAGCAGGTCCGGTAACTATGGCTACACCTTC. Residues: CASRSGNYGYTF.

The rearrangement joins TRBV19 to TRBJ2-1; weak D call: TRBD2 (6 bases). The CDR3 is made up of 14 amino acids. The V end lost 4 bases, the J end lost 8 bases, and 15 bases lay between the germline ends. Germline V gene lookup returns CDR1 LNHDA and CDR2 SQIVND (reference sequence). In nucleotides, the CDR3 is TGTGCCAGTAGTAACGCGTGGGAGGATGATGAGCAGTTCTTC. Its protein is CASSNAWEDDEQFF.

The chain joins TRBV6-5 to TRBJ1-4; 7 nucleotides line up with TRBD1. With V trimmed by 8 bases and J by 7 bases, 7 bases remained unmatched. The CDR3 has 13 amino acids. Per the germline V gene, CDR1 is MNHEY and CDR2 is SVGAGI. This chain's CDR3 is CASLRQGGEKLFF. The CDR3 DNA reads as TGTGCCAGCCTCAGACAGGGTGGTGAAAAACTGTTTTTT.

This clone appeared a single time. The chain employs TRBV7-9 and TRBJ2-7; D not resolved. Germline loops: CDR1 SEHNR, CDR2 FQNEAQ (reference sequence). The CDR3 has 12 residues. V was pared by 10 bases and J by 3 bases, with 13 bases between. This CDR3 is CAIIQSGYEQYF. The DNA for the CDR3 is TGTGCCATCATACAGTCCGGCTACGAGCAGTACTTC.

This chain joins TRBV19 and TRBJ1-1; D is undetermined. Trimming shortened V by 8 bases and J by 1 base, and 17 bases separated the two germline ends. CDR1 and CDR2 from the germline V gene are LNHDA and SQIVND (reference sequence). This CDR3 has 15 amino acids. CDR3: CASLGRGSWNTEAFF. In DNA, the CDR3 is TGTGCCAGTTTAGGCCGGGGAAGTTGGAACACTGAAGCTTTCTTT.

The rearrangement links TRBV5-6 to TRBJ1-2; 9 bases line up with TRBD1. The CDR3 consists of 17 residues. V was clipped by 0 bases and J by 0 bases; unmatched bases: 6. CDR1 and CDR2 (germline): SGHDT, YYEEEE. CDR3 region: CASSLVRDRASNYGYTF. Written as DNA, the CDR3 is TGTGCCAGCAGCTTGGTCCGGGACAGGGCGTCTAACTATGGCTACACCTTC.

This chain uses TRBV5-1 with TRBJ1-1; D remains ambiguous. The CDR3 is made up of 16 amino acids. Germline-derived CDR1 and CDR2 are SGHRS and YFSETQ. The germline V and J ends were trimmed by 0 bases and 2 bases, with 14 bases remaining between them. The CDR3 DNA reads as TGCGCCAGCAGCTTGGGGGAGGGCAGGACTAACACTGAAGCTTTCTTT. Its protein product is CASSLGEGRTNTEAFF.

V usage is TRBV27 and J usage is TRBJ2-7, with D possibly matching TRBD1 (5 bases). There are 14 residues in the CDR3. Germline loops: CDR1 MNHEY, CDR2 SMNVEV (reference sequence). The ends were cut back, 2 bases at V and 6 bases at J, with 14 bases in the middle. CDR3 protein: CASSLTRVGSEQYF. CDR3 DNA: TGTGCCAGCAGTTTAACCAGGGTAGGGTCCGAGCAGTACTTC.

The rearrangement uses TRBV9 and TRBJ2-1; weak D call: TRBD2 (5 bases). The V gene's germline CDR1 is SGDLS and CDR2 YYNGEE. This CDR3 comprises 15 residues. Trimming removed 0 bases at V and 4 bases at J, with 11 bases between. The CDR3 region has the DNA TGTGCCAGCAGCGTAGTGGGCGGACTGTACAATGAGCAGTTCTTC. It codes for CASSVVGGLYNEQFF.

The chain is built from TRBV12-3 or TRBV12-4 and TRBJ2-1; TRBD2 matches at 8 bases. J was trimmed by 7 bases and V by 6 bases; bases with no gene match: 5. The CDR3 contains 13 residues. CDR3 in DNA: TGTGCCAGCAGCGGGAGGGAGCTAAATGAGCAGTTCTTC. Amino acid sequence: CASSGRELNEQFF.

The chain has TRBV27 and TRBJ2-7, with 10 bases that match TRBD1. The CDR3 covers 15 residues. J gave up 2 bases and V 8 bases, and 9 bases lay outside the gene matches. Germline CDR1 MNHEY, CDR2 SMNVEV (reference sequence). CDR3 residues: CASSAVGTGAYEQYF. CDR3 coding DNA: TGTGCCAGCTCCGCGGTCGGGACAGGGGCCTACGAGCAGTACTTC.

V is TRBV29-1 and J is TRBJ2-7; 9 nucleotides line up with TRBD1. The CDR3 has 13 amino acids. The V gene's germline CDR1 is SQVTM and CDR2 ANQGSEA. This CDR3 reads CSAGTGKHHEQYF. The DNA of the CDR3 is TGCAGTGCCGGGACAGGGAAGCACCACGAGCAGTACTTC.

In nucleotides, the CDR3 is TGCGCCAGCGGGGATGAGTCAGGGACTAACTATGGCTACACCTTC. Translating it yields CASGDESGTNYGYTF. J is TRBJ1-2 and V is TRBV10-2; D is possibly TRBD1 (5 bases). Trimming shortened V by 8 bases and J by 0 bases, and 16 bases separated the two germline ends. The germline V gene encodes CDR1 WSHSY and CDR2 SAAADI. This CDR3 is built from 15 residues.

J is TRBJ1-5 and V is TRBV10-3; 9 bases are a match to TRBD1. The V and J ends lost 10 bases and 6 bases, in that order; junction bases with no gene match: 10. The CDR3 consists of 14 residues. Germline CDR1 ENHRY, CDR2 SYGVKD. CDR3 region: CATGDRAGIQPQHF. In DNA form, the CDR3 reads TGTGCCACCGGGGACAGGGCCGGAATTCAGCCCCAGCATTTT.

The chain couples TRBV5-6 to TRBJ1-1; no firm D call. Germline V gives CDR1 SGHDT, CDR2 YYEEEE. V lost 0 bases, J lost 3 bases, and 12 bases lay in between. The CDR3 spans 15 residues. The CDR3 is CASSLGWRSDTEAFF. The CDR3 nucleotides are TGTGCCAGCAGCTTGGGGTGGCGGTCGGACACTGAAGCTTTCTTT.